What follows are 19 T cell receptor beta chains derived from one specimen sequenced in a study of T cell responses to AZD1222 COVID-19 vaccine. Libraries were prepared by immunoSEQ multiplex PCR; TCRdb keeps only in-frame clonotypes and omits some of them. This repertoire shows 150,000 to 200,000 clones, 85% to 95% found once; its top ten account for about 1.4%. This sample comprised peripheral blood, obtained on day 0 of AZD1222 vaccination. All receptors come from an adult in good health.

CDR3 protein: CASSFLRTSQETQYF. In DNA form, the CDR3 reads TGTGCCAGCAGTTTTCTAAGAACATCTCAAGAGACCCAGTACTTC. The rearrangement joins TRBV28 to TRBJ2-5; the D is unclear. Germline V gene lookup returns CDR1 MDHEN and CDR2 SYDVKM. Trimming shortened V by 3 bases and J by 2 bases, and 13 bases separated the two germline ends. This CDR3 contains 15 residues.

The chain is built from TRBV15 and TRBJ1-6; perhaps TRBD1 as D (6 bases). V dropped 1 base and J dropped 0 bases, with 10 bases sitting between them. Germline assignment: CDR1 LNHNV and CDR2 YYDKDF (reference sequence). The CDR3 runs to 17 residues. CDR3 nucleotide sequence: TGTGCCACCAGCAGAGCGGGGGCTAGCTCCTATAATTCACCCCTCCACTTT. Encoded protein: CATSRAGASSYNSPLHF.

CDR3 in amino acids: CASSLAGQANSPLHF. CDR3 bases: TGCGCCAGCAGCTTGGCCGGTCAGGCTAATTCACCCCTCCACTTT. The chain employs TRBV5-1 and TRBJ1-6; D is unresolved. The CDR3 extends over 15 amino acids. V gave up 0 bases and J gave up 6 bases, with 10 bases separating them. Germline V lookup: CDR1 SGHRS, CDR2 YFSETQ.

This chain uses TRBV24-1 with TRBJ2-1; possibly TRBD2 for D (6 bases). CDR1 and CDR2 (germline): KGHDR, SFDVKD. CDR3 length: 12 amino acids. V dropped 9 bases and J dropped 5 bases, with 10 bases sitting between them. This chain's CDR3 is CATGGSHNEQFF. The DNA for the CDR3 is TGTGCCACCGGGGGGTCTCACAATGAGCAGTTCTTC.

This chain uses TRBV1 with TRBJ2-5; the table calls TRBD2, which could not be checked here. TRBV1 is described as a pseudogene. The length of the CDR3 is 16 residues. As DNA, the CDR3 is TGCACCAGCAGCCATGAGAGGGCGGGGGGGCTGGAGACCCAGTACTTC. Translating gives CTSSHERAGGLETQYF.

The gene calls are TRBV28 and TRBJ2-3; D possibly matches TRBD1 or TRBD2 (5 bases each). V was pared by 4 bases and J by 12 bases, with 8 bases between. CDR3 length equals 10 residues. CDR1 and CDR2 (germline): MDHEN, SYDVKM. The CDR3 here is CASSSRDQYF. Here the CDR3 DNA reads TGTGCCAGCAGTTCCAGGGACCAGTATTTT.

The CDR3 nucleotides are TGTGCCACCGTCGGGGGGCGCTGGGCTGAAGCTTTCTTT. This translates into CATVGGRWAEAFF. This chain uses TRBV28 with TRBJ1-1, with D possibly TRBD1 on 6 matching bases. Trimming shortened V by 10 bases and J by 6 bases, and 18 bases separated the two germline ends. The CDR3 totals 13 residues. The germline gives CDR1 MDHEN, CDR2 SYDVKM. The full variable domain, rest sourced from reference TRBV28 and TRBJ1-1, is DVKVTQSSRYLVKRTGEKVFLECVQDMDHENMFWYRQDPGLGLRLIYFSYDVKMKEKGDIPEGYSVSREKKERFSLILESASTNQTSMYLCATVGGRWAEAFFGQGTRLTVV.

The chain has TRBV7-9 and TRBJ1-3, with D maybe TRBD1 (6 bases). Germline CDR1 SEHNR, CDR2 FQNEAQ (reference sequence). Trimming removed 3 bases at V and 4 bases at J, with 16 bases between. The CDR3 is made up of 16 amino acids. CDR3 in amino acids: CASSFSYGGRGNTIYF. The DNA of the CDR3 is TGTGCCAGCAGCTTTAGTTACGGGGGGCGAGGAAACACCATATATTTT.

J is TRBJ2-3 and V is TRBV10-3; 7 nucleotides line up with TRBD2. This CDR3 region has 17 residues. Germline V gene data show CDR1 as ENHRY and CDR2 as SYGVKD. J lost 0 bases, V lost 6 bases, and 12 bases had no gene match. The CDR3 region is CAIRGGGGSGSTDTQYF. CDR3 sequence (DNA): TGTGCCATCAGGGGCGGGGGAGGCTCGGGTAGCACAGATACGCAGTATTTT.

The J gene is TRBJ2-1, the V gene TRBV4-2; 8 nucleotides align to TRBD2. After removal of 0 bases from V and 8 bases from J, the junction contained 9 bases not matched to a gene. Germline-derived CDR1 and CDR2 are LGHNA and YNFKEQ. This CDR3 comprises 16 residues. CDR3 nucleotides: TGTGCCAGCAGCCAAGATCACTCCGGGGGGGCTGATGAGCAGTTCTTC. Protein product: CASSQDHSGGADEQFF.

The rearrangement joins TRBV6-2 or TRBV6-3 to TRBJ2-1, with TRBD2 as a possible D gene (6 bases). This CDR3 region has 12 residues. Germline V gives CDR1 MNHEY, CDR2 SVGEGT. Deletions cut 8 bases from V and 6 bases from J, with 11 bases between. The CDR3 loop reads CASRRGFNEQFF. The CDR3 nucleotides are TGTGCCAGCCGCCGGGGGTTCAATGAGCAGTTCTTC.

This clone was picked up one time. In DNA form, the CDR3 reads TGTGCCAGCAGCTTAGGGACGGGGAAAGAGACCCAGTACTTC. It is translated as CASSLGTGKETQYF. This chain links TRBV11-2 with TRBJ2-5; tentative D call: TRBD2 (5 bases). The CDR3 consists of 14 residues. CDR1 SGHAT and CDR2 FQNNGV come from the germline V gene. Trimming shortened V by 1 base and J by 3 bases, and 9 bases separated the two germline ends.

The chain recombines TRBV7-8 with TRBJ2-5; 7 positions agree with TRBD1. The V gene's germline CDR1 is SGHVS and CDR2 FQNEAQ. Trimming took 2 bases from V and 5 from J; bases not matched to a gene: 11. The CDR3 covers 16 residues. As DNA, the CDR3 is TGTGCCAGCAGCTTAACAGAGACAGGGATTAAGGAGACCCAGTACTTC. The encoded protein is CASSLTETGIKETQYF.

The V and J genes are TRBV4-1 and TRBJ2-3, with a tentative D call TRBD1 (5 bases). V shed 1 base and J shed 1 base, with 9 bases lying between them. This CDR3 region has 15 residues. Germline CDR1 is MGHRA and CDR2 is YSYEKL. The CDR3 spells CASSQGGYRTDTQYF. DNA of the CDR3: TGCGCCAGCAGCCAAGGGGGCTATCGCACAGATACGCAGTATTTT.

This chain joins TRBV28 and TRBJ1-1; D is uncertain. CDR1 is MDHEN, CDR2 SYDVKM, per germline. The CDR3 loop spans 13 amino acids. Trimming removed 11 bases from V and 0 bases from J, with 13 bases in between. The CDR3 sequence: CAAYDFMNTEAFF. The CDR3 bases are TGTGCCGCTTATGACTTTATGAACACTGAAGCTTTCTTT.

CDR3 sequence reads: CSDPKKNTEAFF. The CDR3 DNA sequence: TGCAGCGACCCCAAGAAGAACACTGAAGCTTTCTTT. The chain uses TRBV29-1 and TRBJ1-1; D remains unclear. Germline lookup yields CDR1 SQVTM and CDR2 ANQGSEA. V was clipped by 7 bases and J by 1 base, with 10 bases between them. The CDR3 sequence is 12 residues long. Based on the CDR3 plus reference TRBV29-1 and TRBJ1-1, the full variable domain is SAVISQKPSRDICQRGTSLTIQCQVDSQVTMMFWYRQQPGQSLTLIATANQGSEATYESGFVIDKFPISRPNLTFSTLTVSNMSPEDSSIYLCSDPKKNTEAFFGQGTRLTVV.

This chain uses TRBV11-3 with TRBJ1-1, with D possibly TRBD1 on 5 matching bases. CDR3 length: 13 amino acids. V gave up 10 bases and J gave up 3 bases, with 15 bases separating them. Looked up from germline, CDR1 is SGHNT and CDR2 is YENEEA. The CDR3 region is CANTGDDHTEAFF. The CDR3 nucleotides are TGTGCCAACACGGGGGACGATCACACTGAAGCTTTCTTT.

The rearrangement links TRBV24-1 to TRBJ1-2; 7 bases are shared with TRBD1. CDR1 and CDR2 from the germline V gene are KGHDR and SFDVKD. V lost 1 base to trimming and J lost 7 bases; unmatched junction nucleotides: 5. The CDR3 has 14 amino acids. Written as DNA, the CDR3 is TGTGCCACCAGTGATTTACAGGGGTCAGGTGGCTACACCTTC. The encoded protein is CATSDLQGSGGYTF.

The table lists this clone with a count of one. The chain joins TRBV27 to TRBJ2-7; the match to TRBD2 covers 12 bases. CDR1 is MNHEY, CDR2 SMNVEV, per germline (reference sequence). V lost 3 bases to trimming and J lost 6 bases; unmatched junction nucleotides: 12. The CDR3 spans 17 residues. DNA for the CDR3: TGTGCCAGCAGTTTCCTAGGGACTAGCGGGCCGTCGGGCGAGCAGTACTTC. It specifies CASSFLGTSGPSGEQYF.